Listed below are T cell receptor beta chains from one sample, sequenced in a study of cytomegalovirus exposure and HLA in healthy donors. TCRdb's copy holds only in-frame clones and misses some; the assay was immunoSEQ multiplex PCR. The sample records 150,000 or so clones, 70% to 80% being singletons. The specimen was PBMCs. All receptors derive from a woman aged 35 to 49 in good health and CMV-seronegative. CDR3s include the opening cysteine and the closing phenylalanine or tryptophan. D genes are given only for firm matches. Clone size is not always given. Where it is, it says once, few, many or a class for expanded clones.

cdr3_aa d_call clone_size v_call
CASSLGGQGGYEQYF TRBD1 NA TRBV13
CASSIDSEQGWTEAFF TRBD1 NA TRBV19
CASSYRGEKLFF NA NA TRBV28
CASSDNPYEQYF NA few TRBV27
CASSTSGRFCNEQFF TRBD2 NA TRBV10-1
CASKGTNPYEQYF NA once TRBV19
CASSFSGTEEETQYF TRBD1 NA TRBV11-2
CASSPRGSGKSYNEQFF TRBD2 NA TRBV19
CASSYGFGGSYGYTF NA NA TRBV6-5
CASSPLGAEMNTEAFF NA NA TRBV7-9
CASSFGEIRTGELFF NA NA TRBV7-9
CATSRPRDRAHSPLHF TRBD1 NA TRBV15
CASSAAVSYGYTF NA NA TRBV5-4
CAWSVGETEQFF NA NA TRBV30
CACGQGNLRGPNSPLHF TRBD1 NA TRBV28
CASSMASGAYEQYF TRBD2 NA TRBV28
CASSFRGNEQFF NA few TRBV27
CASRAGGGYTEAFF TRBD1 NA TRBV11-3
CAVQEAGGRNTQYF TRBD2 NA TRBV6-1
CASSQDLGGRTEAFF NA few TRBV4-3
CASRVQGNTGELFF NA NA TRBV9
CAWSDGDGMGYTF NA NA TRBV30
CASSADRGLYYEQYF TRBD1 NA TRBV11-2
CASSLVDRAKNIQYF TRBD1 NA TRBV5-6
CASSRGQGGSDTQYF TRBD1 NA TRBV19
CASTFLPGDLPRDEQFF NA NA TRBV5-1
CASSGDSYNEQFF TRBD1 NA TRBV18
CASSSGGGAEQYF TRBD1 NA TRBV7-9
CASSLFFQPQHF NA NA TRBV28
CASSVDRGLGSQYF TRBD1 few TRBV2
CASSYPGLAGGNEQFF TRBD2 NA TRBV7-9
CSSSSFPGSGRLTEQYF TRBD2 NA TRBV7-9